These 32 T cell receptor beta chains originate from one sample sequenced in a study of blood T cell repertoires in COVID-19. TCRdb's table, derived via immunoSEQ multiplex PCR, lists solely in-frame clones and lacks some. The sample holds roughly 200,000 clones, roughly nine tenths seen once. Sequencing input: peripheral blood. The receptors were gathered from a woman aged 45-59 years with COVID-19, enrolled during active disease.

CDR3 sequence reads: CASSLPDFGELFF. The DNA for the CDR3 is TGTGCCAGCAGCCTTCCGGACTTCGGGGAGCTGTTTTTT. The chain carries TRBV14 and TRBJ2-2, with a weak D call TRBD2 (5 bases). The germline V gene has CDR1 SGHDN and CDR2 FVKESK. Trimming left V 4 bases short and J 7 bases short, with 10 bases between. This CDR3 has 13 residues.

The chain is built from TRBV19 and TRBJ1-2; D possibly corresponds to TRBD1 (5 bases). The CDR3 length is 13 residues. Looked up from germline, CDR1 is LNHDA and CDR2 is SQIVND (reference sequence). Deletions cut 5 bases from V and 10 bases from J, with 17 bases between. CDR3 amino acids: CASSDQGPASYTF. As DNA, the CDR3 is TGTGCCAGTAGTGACCAGGGTCCTGCTTCCTACACCTTC.

The gene calls are TRBV6-5 and TRBJ2-6; a weak D match, TRBD1 (5 bases). The CDR3 runs 14 residues. Germline V gene lookup returns CDR1 MNHEY and CDR2 SVGAGI. Between the trimmed V and J ends, which lost 5 bases and 2 bases, there was a span of 7 bases. CDR3 in amino acids: CASSTRAGANVLTF. DNA of the CDR3: TGTGCCAGCAGTACCAGGGCTGGGGCCAACGTCCTGACTTTC.

V gene TRBV6-6 combines with J gene TRBJ1-2; 9 bases are a match to TRBD1. J gave up 6 bases and V 6 bases, and 11 bases lay outside the gene matches. Germline loops: CDR1 MNHNY, CDR2 SVGAGI (reference sequence). The length of the CDR3 is 15 residues. Here the CDR3 DNA reads TGTGCCAGCAGCCCCCGCGGACAGGGGAAAAATGGCTACACCTTC. Residues: CASSPRGQGKNGYTF.

The chain links TRBV28 to TRBJ2-1; 10 nucleotides align to TRBD1. J was trimmed by 7 bases and V by 4 bases; bases with no gene match: 10. The CDR3 is 16 residues long. Germline-derived CDR1 and CDR2 are MDHEN and SYDVKM. In nucleotides, the CDR3 is TGTGCCAGCAGTTCCCCCAGGACAGGGGGGTGGAATGAGCAGTTCTTC. This gives the protein CASSSPRTGGWNEQFF.

The chain employs TRBV5-1 and TRBJ1-1; a weak D match, TRBD1 (5 bases). The germline V gene has CDR1 SGHRS and CDR2 YFSETQ. The CDR3 spans 15 residues. V was cut by 0 bases and J by 0 bases, with 9 bases left in between. The CDR3 nucleotides read TGCGCCAGCAGCTTGGACAGGATTATGAACACTGAAGCTTTCTTT. Translated, it gives CASSLDRIMNTEAFF.

This clone was seen a handful of times. The chain employs TRBV28 and TRBJ2-1; D may be TRBD2 (6 bases). The V end was cut by 5 bases, the J end by 5 bases, with 19 bases between. This CDR3 is 16 amino acids long. The germline gives CDR1 MDHEN, CDR2 SYDVKM. In DNA form, the CDR3 reads TGTGCCAGCAGTCCGGGACTCCTAGGGGCAAACAATGAGCAGTTCTTC. Its translation: CASSPGLLGANNEQFF.

The chain's CDR3 is CASSLGGVVRTEAFF. CDR3 nucleotides: TGTGCCAGCAGCTTAGGGGGGGTTGTAAGGACTGAAGCTTTCTTT. V gene TRBV11-3 combines with J gene TRBJ1-1; TRBD1 might be the D (5 bases). Germline-derived CDR1 and CDR2 are SGHNT and YENEEA. Trimming stripped 1 base from V and 5 bases from J, with 14 bases between. The CDR3 contains 15 residues.

This clone was observed a single time. The gene calls are TRBV2 and TRBJ1-4, with 8 bases that match TRBD1. This CDR3 region has 15 residues. Germline V gives CDR1 SNHLY, CDR2 FYNNEI. V lost 5 bases to trimming and J lost 7 bases; unmatched junction nucleotides: 9. CDR3 protein: CASSPGQGGGEKLFF. The CDR3 DNA reads TGTGCCAGCAGTCCAGGACAGGGAGGGGGTGAAAAACTGTTTTTT.

The V gene is TRBV6-5, the J gene TRBJ1-2; no clear D. Per the germline V gene, CDR1 is MNHEY and CDR2 is SVGAGI. The CDR3 is 13 amino acids. V lost 8 bases and J lost 0, with 10 bases in between. This CDR3 reads CASSRATNYGYTF. Here the CDR3 DNA reads TGTGCCAGCTCCCGCGCGACTAACTATGGCTACACCTTC.

The V call is TRBV11-3, the J call TRBJ1-3; D may be TRBD1 (5 bases). The CDR3 covers 16 residues. V lost 3 bases and J lost 1, with 13 bases in between. Germline V gene sequence: CDR1 SGHNT, CDR2 YENEEA. CDR3 sequence: CASSFGSGNSGNTIYF. The CDR3 coding sequence is TGTGCCAGCAGCTTCGGCTCAGGGAATTCTGGAAACACCATATATTTT. The full variable domain, in which reference TRBV11-3 and TRBJ1-3 provide the parts outside the CDR3, is EAGVVQSPRYKIIEKKQPVAFWCNPISGHNTLYWYLQNLGQGPELLIRYENEEAVDDSQLPKDRFSAERLKGVDSTLKIQPAELGDSAVYLCASSFGSGNSGNTIYFGEGSWLTVV.

The V gene is TRBV11-2, the J gene TRBJ1-5; D perhaps matches TRBD1 (5 bases). Germline values: CDR1 SGHAT, CDR2 FQNNGV. This CDR3 has 14 residues. With 0 bases removed from V and 7 bases from J, the gap between germline ends came to 10 bases. In DNA form, the CDR3 reads TGTGCCAGCAGCTTAGAGCCAGGGAGGCAGCCCCAGCATTTT. Amino acid sequence: CASSLEPGRQPQHF. The full variable domain, with the rest looked up from reference TRBV11-2 and TRBJ1-5, is EAGVAQSPRYKIIEKRQSVAFWCNPISGHATLYWYQQILGQGPKLLIQFQNNGVVDDSQLPKDRFSAERLKGVDSTLKIQPAKLEDSAVYLCASSLEPGRQPQHFGDGTRLSIL.

This clone appeared once. The CDR3 is CATRQIQETQYF. DNA for the CDR3: TGTGCCACCCGACAGATCCAAGAGACCCAGTACTTC. This sequence joins TRBV12-3 or TRBV12-4 and TRBJ2-5, with a weak D call TRBD1 (5 bases). Trimming cost V 10 bases and J 1 base, with 10 bases left between them. The length of the CDR3 is 12 residues.

The chain links TRBV24-1 to TRBJ1-5; 7 bases are a match to TRBD1. This CDR3 is built from 14 residues. Unmatched junction bases numbered 5, after V lost 5 bases and J lost 5 bases. CDR1 and CDR2 (germline): KGHDR, SFDVKD. The CDR3 DNA reads TGTGCCACCAGTGGGGGGACAGTCTATCAGCCCCAGCATTTT. Translating it yields CATSGGTVYQPQHF.

The chain joins TRBV7-8 to TRBJ1-2, with TRBD1 matching 8 bases. This CDR3 comprises 13 residues. Germline trimming cut 6 bases from V and 4 bases from J; bases unmatched to any gene: 4. Germline V lookup: CDR1 SGHVS, CDR2 FQNEAQ. Here the CDR3 reads CASRNRGGYGYTF. In DNA, the CDR3 is TGTGCCAGCAGGAACAGGGGGGGCTATGGCTACACCTTC. Full variable domain (outside the CDR3, taken from reference TRBV7-8 and TRBJ1-2): GAGVSQSPRYKVAKRGQDVALRCDPISGHVSLFWYQQALGQGPEFLTYFQNEAQLDKSGLPSDRFFAERPEGSVSTLKIQRTQQEDSAVYLCASRNRGGYGYTFGSGTRLTVV.

V and J are TRBV19 and TRBJ2-4; D unclear. Trimming removed 5 bases at V and 4 bases at J, with 12 bases between. Per the germline V gene, CDR1 is LNHDA and CDR2 is SQIVND (reference sequence). This CDR3 comprises 14 residues. Written as DNA, the CDR3 is TGTGCCAGTAGTCTTCAGGCCCCTAAAAACATTCAGTACTTC. Its protein is CASSLQAPKNIQYF.

This chain connects TRBV3-1 (or the pseudogene TRBV3-2) to TRBJ2-5; 8 bases map to TRBD2. The trim removed 3 bases at V and 5 bases at J, leaving 2 bases unmatched. There are 13 residues in the CDR3. Germline values: CDR1 LGHDT, CDR2 YNNKEL (reference sequence). DNA for the CDR3: TGTGCCAGCAGCCAGAGCGGGGGTGAGACCCAGTACTTC. Translation: CASSQSGGETQYF.

The chain joins TRBV5-1 to TRBJ2-7; possible D gene TRBD2, 6 bases. Trimming left V 4 bases short and J 3 bases short, with 14 bases between. This CDR3 region has 14 residues. Germline V gene data show CDR1 as SGHRS and CDR2 as YFSETQ. CDR3 region: CASSRDFPNYEQYF. The CDR3 DNA follows: TGCGCCAGCAGCCGGGACTTCCCCAACTACGAGCAGTACTTC.

The rearrangement uses TRBV29-1 and TRBJ1-5; D is perhaps TRBD1 (5 bases). Per the germline V gene, CDR1 is SQVTM and CDR2 is ANQGSEA. CDR3 length: 16 residues. V lost 0 bases and J 0 bases, leaving 12 bases between the germline ends. Here the CDR3 reads CSVEEGGQGSNQPQHF. The CDR3 DNA sequence: TGCAGCGTTGAAGAAGGAGGGCAGGGTAGCAATCAGCCCCAGCATTTT.

The chain employs TRBV4-3 and TRBJ1-2, with D unresolved. Germline assignment: CDR1 LGHNA and CDR2 YSLEER. With 0 bases removed from V and 2 bases from J, the gap between germline ends came to 10 bases. The CDR3 loop spans 15 amino acids. CDR3 nucleotides: TGCGCCAGCAGCCAAGATCGCGGCTCGAACTATGGCTACACCTTC. It translates to CASSQDRGSNYGYTF.

The rearrangement links TRBV10-3 to TRBJ1-6, with TRBD1 identical over 7 bases. The germline V gene has CDR1 ENHRY and CDR2 SYGVKD. J was trimmed by 8 bases and V by 6 bases; bases with no gene match: 7. This CDR3 is 14 amino acids long. CDR3 in amino acids: CAIRTQGSDSPLHF. DNA for the CDR3: TGTGCCATCAGGACACAGGGGTCCGATTCACCCCTCCACTTT.

The chain employs TRBV7-7 and TRBJ2-1, with a possible D match to TRBD2 (5 bases). Per germline, CDR1 SSHAT and CDR2 FNYEAQ (reference sequence). There are 15 residues in the CDR3. The V end was cut by 1 base, the J end by 7 bases, with 14 bases between. CDR3 sequence reads: CASSLGLALLNEQFF. The CDR3 DNA follows: TGTGCCAGCAGCTTAGGTCTAGCTCTGTTAAATGAGCAGTTCTTC.

CDR3 region: CSVVEGSTDTQYF. DNA of the CDR3: TGCAGCGTTGTTGAGGGTAGCACAGATACGCAGTATTTT. The J gene is TRBJ2-3, the V gene TRBV29-1; D may be TRBD2 (5 bases). Germline V gene data show CDR1 as SQVTM and CDR2 as ANQGSEA. This CDR3 is 13 amino acids long. Trimming took off 4 bases at V and 0 bases at J, with 8 bases between the two ends.

The chain employs TRBV13 and TRBJ2-3; D might be TRBD1 (5 bases). Trimming shortened V by 5 bases and J by 4 bases, and 16 bases separated the two germline ends. The germline gives CDR1 PRHDT, CDR2 FYEKMQ (reference sequence). The CDR3 runs to 15 residues. DNA for the CDR3: TGTGCCAGCAGCCCCAGACCGGACACGGCAGATACGCAGTATTTT. As protein: CASSPRPDTADTQYF.

This sequence joins TRBV24-1 and TRBJ2-3, with 7 bases matching TRBD2. Germline-derived CDR1 and CDR2 are KGHDR and SFDVKD. J gave up 0 bases and V 5 bases, and 4 bases lay outside the gene matches. This CDR3 is built from 15 residues. The CDR3 coding sequence is TGTGCCACCAGTGTGGGTAGCGGGAGCACAGATACGCAGTATTTT. Protein product: CATSVGSGSTDTQYF.

The rearrangement links TRBV5-1 to TRBJ2-2; no clear D. The germline CDR1 and CDR2 sequences are SGHRS and YFSETQ. The CDR3 contains 16 residues. V shed 4 bases and J shed 0 bases, with 13 bases lying between them. The CDR3 reads CASSPTNRANTGELFF. The CDR3 bases are TGCGCCAGCAGCCCTACAAACCGGGCGAACACCGGGGAGCTGTTTTTT.

This clone appeared once. The chain carries TRBV19 and TRBJ1-5, with 8 bases identical to TRBD1. The CDR3 has 15 amino acids. Germline trimming cut 8 bases from V and 2 bases from J; bases unmatched to any gene: 8. CDR1 is LNHDA and CDR2 is SQIVND in the germline V gene (reference sequence). The CDR3 region is CASYSTGEGNQPQHF. The DNA for the CDR3 is TGTGCCAGTTATTCGACAGGGGAGGGCAATCAGCCCCAGCATTTT.

This clone was recorded at least ten times. The same CDR3 also results from other DNA sequences found in this sample. The V gene is TRBV19, the J gene TRBJ1-5, with D unclear. Germline V lookup: CDR1 LNHDA, CDR2 SQIVND (reference sequence). The ends were cut back, 0 bases at V and 4 bases at J, with 4 bases in the middle. The CDR3 is 13 residues long. This CDR3 reads CASSIDLNQPQHF. The DNA for the CDR3 is TGTGCCAGTAGTATAGATCTGAATCAGCCCCAGCATTTT. Using reference TRBV19 and TRBJ1-5 for the parts outside the CDR3, the full variable domain is DGGITQSPKYLFRKEGQNVTLSCEQNLNHDAMYWYRQDPGQGLRLIYYSQIVNDFQKGDIAEGYSVSREKKESFPLTVTSAQKNPTAFYLCASSIDLNQPQHFGDGTRLSIL.

This chain joins TRBV13 and TRBJ2-3; 7 bases are shared with TRBD1. Germline lookup yields CDR1 PRHDT and CDR2 FYEKMQ (reference sequence). The CDR3 length is 17 residues. V trimming: 5 bases; J trimming: 6 bases; junction bases outside the gene matches: 17. The CDR3 loop reads CASSKQTYRGEGDTQYF. In nucleotides, the CDR3 is TGTGCCAGCAGCAAACAAACCTACAGGGGCGAGGGGGATACGCAGTATTTT.

The rearrangement uses TRBV6-5 and TRBJ2-7; D possibly corresponds to TRBD2 (6 bases). Germline V gene lookup returns CDR1 MNHEY and CDR2 SVGAGI. The CDR3 loop spans 13 amino acids. The ends were cut back, 6 bases at V and 2 bases at J, with 11 bases in the middle. CDR3 nucleotide sequence: TGTGCCAGCAGCCAGGGACTTCCCTACGAGCAGTACTTC. Its translation: CASSQGLPYEQYF.

The V gene is TRBV4-3, the J gene TRBJ2-3; 12 bases line up with TRBD2. Unmatched junction bases numbered 10, after V lost 0 bases and J lost 6 bases. The CDR3 spans 18 residues. Per the germline V gene, CDR1 is LGHNA and CDR2 is YSLEER. CDR3: CASSQDSGLAGKRDTQYF. CDR3 bases: TGCGCCAGCAGCCAAGATTCCGGACTAGCGGGGAAGCGGGATACGCAGTATTTT.

This chain uses TRBV6-5 with TRBJ1-2, with D possibly being TRBD1 (5 bases). CDR1 and CDR2 (germline): MNHEY, SVGAGI. This CDR3 is 14 amino acids long. Trimming pared 8 bases from V and 2 bases from J, leaving 15 bases between. The CDR3 here is CASRSFGGNYGYTF. CDR3 DNA sequence: TGTGCCAGCCGCTCATTTGGGGGGAACTATGGCTACACCTTC.